This T cell receptor beta chain stems from a study of blood T cells in healthy people across ages. Then a second PCR, running roughly 7 to 12 cycles, was carried out with a sample-barcoded 5' primer and a J-beta primer mix. MiXCR, run by TCRdb on the 5' RACE reads, gives a single entry per CDR3 protein. The sample consists of some 1.5 million distinct CDR3 sequences, roughly 43% of them appearing once. V lost 6 bases, J lost 7 bases, and 13 bases stayed unmatched. The CDR3 runs to 14 residues. Germline V gene lookup returns CDR1 SQVTM and CDR2 ANQGSEA. Study results and limitations: As age increased, TCR beta diversity per million T cells fell in a roughly linear fashion.

For this clonotype: Its antigen is as yet unknown.

This chain links TRBV29-1 with TRBJ2-7; 9 bases fit TRBD1. This TCR was recovered from a woman under 30 in good health. Material for sequencing was blood. The CDR3 sequence is CSVHRGTGFNEQYF. CDR3 sequence (DNA): TGCAGCGTCCACAGGGGGACAGGGTTCAATGAGCAGTACTTC.